Following are 16 T cell receptor beta chains from one sample sequenced in a study of cytomegalovirus exposure and HLA in healthy donors. The study ran its PCR with 60 Vbeta and 13 Jbeta primers. Some clones are missing from TCRdb's copy, which holds only in-frame ones; the method was immunoSEQ multiplex PCR. The sample records 150,000 to 200,000 clones, about four fifths being singletons. Input material: PBMCs. The receptors shown here come from a man in his fifties or sixties in good health and CMV-seronegative.

The J gene is TRBJ2-1, the V gene TRBV4-3; TRBD2 matches at 9 bases. The CDR3 sequence is 18 residues long. CDR1 is LGHNA and CDR2 is YSLEER in the germline V gene. Trimming cost V 0 bases and J 0 bases; bases outside gene matches: 6. CDR3 coding DNA: TGCGCCAGCAGCCAAGATCGGGCGGGAGGGAGCTCCTACAATGAGCAGTTCTTC. This translates into CASSQDRAGGSSYNEQFF.

This clone was seen just once. V usage is TRBV7-2 and J usage is TRBJ2-7; maybe TRBD2 (5 bases). The CDR3 has 16 amino acids. V was clipped by 1 base and J by 0 bases, with 13 bases between them. Per germline, CDR1 SGHTA and CDR2 FQGNSA. This CDR3 reads CASSLGPATSSYEQYF. CDR3 bases: TGTGCCAGCAGCTTAGGTCCAGCAACTAGCTCCTACGAGCAGTACTTC. Full variable domain (rest looked up from reference TRBV7-2 and TRBJ2-7): GAGVSQSPSNKVTEKGKDVELRCDPISGHTALYWYRQSLGQGLEFLIYFQGNSAPDKSGLPSDRFSAERTGGSVSTLTIQRTQQEDSAVYLCASSLGPATSSYEQYFGPGTRLTVT.

The V and J genes are TRBV7-2 and TRBJ2-3; 11 bases match TRBD2. From germline, CDR1 is SGHTA and CDR2 FQGNSA. V was clipped by 1 base and J by 5 bases; unmatched bases: 2. The CDR3 length is 15 residues. In DNA, the CDR3 is TGTGCCAGCAGCTTAGTAGCGGGGGGGAGAGATACGCAGTATTTT. Translating gives CASSLVAGGRDTQYF.

V usage is TRBV19 and J usage is TRBJ1-2; D is undetermined. Germline CDR1 is LNHDA and CDR2 is SQIVND (reference sequence). This CDR3 has 14 residues. V lost 7 bases and J lost 7, with 19 bases in between. Here the CDR3 reads CASTAPEREIGYTF. CDR3 nucleotide sequence: TGTGCCAGTACCGCCCCGGAGAGGGAAATTGGCTACACCTTC.

The chain recombines TRBV27 with TRBJ2-2, with TRBD2 as a possible D gene (6 bases). Trimming left V 2 bases short and J 2 bases short, with 6 bases between. The CDR3 contains 14 residues. Germline V gene lookup returns CDR1 MNHEY and CDR2 SMNVEV (reference sequence). CDR3 nucleotides: TGTGCCAGCAGTTTAGGGACTAACACCGGGGAGCTGTTTTTT. This encodes CASSLGTNTGELFF.

V is TRBV28 and J is TRBJ2-7; TRBD1 agrees at 7 bases. Germline V gene sequence: CDR1 MDHEN, CDR2 SYDVKM. The CDR3 spans 12 residues. V dropped 5 bases and J dropped 9; count of bases not matched to a gene: 7. The CDR3 DNA is TGTGCCAGCAGTAAACAGGGGTTTGGGCAGTACTTC. Protein: CASSKQGFGQYF.

This chain connects TRBV2 to TRBJ2-7; possible D gene TRBD1, 6 bases. The CDR3 is 15 residues long. V shed 5 bases and J shed 1 base, with 15 bases lying between them. CDR1 is SNHLY and CDR2 is FYNNEI in the germline V gene. CDR3 in amino acids: CASSLSLGTSYEQYF. The CDR3 DNA reads TGTGCCAGCAGTCTCAGCCTCGGGACATCCTACGAGCAGTACTTC. Full variable domain (outside the CDR3, taken from reference TRBV2 and TRBJ2-7): EPEVTQTPSHQVTQMGQEVILRCVPISNHLYFYWYRQILGQKVEFLVSFYNNEISEKSEIFDDQFSVERPDGSNFTLKIRSTKLEDSAMYFCASSLSLGTSYEQYFGPGTRLTVT.

The chain uses TRBV4-1 and TRBJ2-3, with 10 bases fitting TRBD1. This CDR3 is 17 amino acids long. The V gene's germline CDR1 is MGHRA and CDR2 YSYEKL. V lost 0 bases, J lost 0 bases, and 3 bases stayed unmatched. CDR3 nucleotides: TGCGCCAGCAGCCAAGACCCGGGACAGGGGAGCACAGATACGCAGTATTTT. Its translation: CASSQDPGQGSTDTQYF.

The chain's CDR3 is CASSPTLVEKLFF. CDR3 bases: TGTGCCAGCTCACCCACCTTAGTGGAAAAACTGTTTTTT. The chain recombines TRBV18 with TRBJ1-4; D gene uncertain. The CDR3 runs to 13 residues. Trimming left V 3 bases short and J 8 bases short, with 10 bases between. Germline V CDR1 and CDR2: KGHSH, LQKENI.

The chain is built from TRBV7-2 and TRBJ1-2; TRBD1 aligns across 7 bases. Looked up from germline, CDR1 is SGHTA and CDR2 is FQGNSA. This CDR3 region has 13 residues. V shed 4 bases and J 8 bases; nucleotides not matched to a gene: 7. The CDR3 loop is CASSYGTVGGYTF. In DNA form, the CDR3 reads TGTGCCAGCAGCTACGGGACAGTTGGAGGCTACACCTTC. The whole variable domain, remainder taken from reference TRBV7-2 and TRBJ1-2, is GAGVSQSPSNKVTEKGKDVELRCDPISGHTALYWYRQSLGQGLEFLIYFQGNSAPDKSGLPSDRFSAERTGGSVSTLTIQRTQQEDSAVYLCASSYGTVGGYTFGSGTRLTVV.

The gene calls are TRBV7-2 and TRBJ2-5; the D gene is possibly TRBD2 (5 bases). The CDR3 has 14 amino acids. V was cut by 5 bases and J by 4 bases, with 14 bases left in between. Germline lookup yields CDR1 SGHTA and CDR2 FQGNSA. The CDR3 bases are TGTGCCAGCAGCGAATCTGGGGAGAGAGAGACCCAGTACTTC. Protein product: CASSESGERETQYF.

This clone turned up a few times. V is TRBV7-9 and J is TRBJ2-3; possibly TRBD1 for D (6 bases). Germline V lookup: CDR1 SEHNR, CDR2 FQNEAQ (reference sequence). Trimming left V 11 bases short and J 3 bases short, with 18 bases between. This CDR3 is 14 amino acids long. The CDR3 region has the DNA TGTGCCGGAGGAAGTACAGGGCCGACAGATACGCAGTATTTT. Its translation is CAGGSTGPTDTQYF.

This chain links TRBV19 with TRBJ1-1, with TRBD1 as a possible D gene (6 bases). Trimming shortened V by 1 base and J by 1 base, and 10 bases separated the two germline ends. There are 15 residues in the CDR3. Germline V gene sequence: CDR1 LNHDA, CDR2 SQIVND (reference sequence). CDR3 nucleotides: TGTGCCAGTAGTATAGCGGACAGAAAGAACACTGAAGCTTTCTTT. It specifies CASSIADRKNTEAFF.

The chain joins TRBV6-1 to TRBJ2-3; D is possibly TRBD1 (5 bases). The V and J ends lost 2 bases and 1 base respectively, with 7 bases between them. The CDR3 spans 14 residues. Per the germline V gene, CDR1 is MNHNS and CDR2 is SASEGT. The CDR3 sequence: CASSETQGTDTQYF. Written as DNA, the CDR3 is TGTGCCAGCAGTGAAACACAGGGCACAGATACGCAGTATTTT.

This chain joins TRBV5-4 and TRBJ2-3; D is possibly TRBD1 (7 bases). The CDR3 sequence is 16 residues long. V was pared by 2 bases and J by 2 bases, with 15 bases between. The V gene's germline CDR1 is SGHNT and CDR2 YYREEE (reference sequence). The CDR3 protein is CASSLRQGGATDTQYF. The CDR3 coding sequence is TGTGCCAGCAGCTTACGGCAGGGGGGAGCCACAGATACGCAGTATTTT.

CDR3 protein: CASSQGQGPPYEQYF. Here the CDR3 DNA reads TGCGCCAGCAGCCAGGGACAGGGGCCCCCCTACGAGCAGTACTTC. The rearrangement joins TRBV4-3 to TRBJ2-7, with 10 bases aligning to TRBD1. The length of the CDR3 is 15 residues. V trimming: 3 bases; J trimming: 2 bases; junction bases outside the gene matches: 4. Germline CDR1 reads LGHNA; CDR2 reads YSLEER.